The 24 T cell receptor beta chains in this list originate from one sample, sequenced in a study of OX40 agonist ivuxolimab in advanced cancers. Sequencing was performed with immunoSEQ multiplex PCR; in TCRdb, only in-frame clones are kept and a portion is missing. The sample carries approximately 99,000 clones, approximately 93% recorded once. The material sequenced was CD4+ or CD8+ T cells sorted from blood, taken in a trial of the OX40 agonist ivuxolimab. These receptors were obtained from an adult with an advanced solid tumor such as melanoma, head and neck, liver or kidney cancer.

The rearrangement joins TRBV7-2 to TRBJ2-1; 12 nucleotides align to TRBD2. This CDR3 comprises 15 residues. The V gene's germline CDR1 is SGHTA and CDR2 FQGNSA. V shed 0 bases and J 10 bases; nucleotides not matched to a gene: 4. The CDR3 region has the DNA TGTGCCAGCAGCTTAGCGACTAGCGGGGGCGGGGAGCAGTTCTTC. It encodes CASSLATSGGGEQFF.

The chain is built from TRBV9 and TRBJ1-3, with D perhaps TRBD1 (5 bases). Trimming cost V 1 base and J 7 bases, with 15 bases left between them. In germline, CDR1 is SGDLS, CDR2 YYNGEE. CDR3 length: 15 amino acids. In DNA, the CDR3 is TGTGCCAGCAGCGTATGGGGGGACGCCCGGAACACCATATATTTT. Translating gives CASSVWGDARNTIYF.

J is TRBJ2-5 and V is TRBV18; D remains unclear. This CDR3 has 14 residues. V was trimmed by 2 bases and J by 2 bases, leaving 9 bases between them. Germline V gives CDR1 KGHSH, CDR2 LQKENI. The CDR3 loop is CASSPYNGQETQYF. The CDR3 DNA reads TGTGCCAGCTCACCATACAACGGTCAAGAGACCCAGTACTTC.

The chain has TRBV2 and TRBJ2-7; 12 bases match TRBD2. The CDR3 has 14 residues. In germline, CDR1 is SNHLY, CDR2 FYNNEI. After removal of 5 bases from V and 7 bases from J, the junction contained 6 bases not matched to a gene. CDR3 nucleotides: TGTGCCAGCAGTTGGACTAGCGGGATGGGGGAGCAGTACTTC. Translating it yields CASSWTSGMGEQYF.

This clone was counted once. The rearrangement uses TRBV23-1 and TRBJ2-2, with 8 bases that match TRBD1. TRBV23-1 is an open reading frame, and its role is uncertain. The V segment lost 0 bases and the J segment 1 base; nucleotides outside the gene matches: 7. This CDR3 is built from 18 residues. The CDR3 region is CASSQSDRDELNTGELFF. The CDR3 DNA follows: TGCGCCAGCAGTCAATCGGACAGGGACGAGCTGAACACCGGGGAGCTGTTTTTT.

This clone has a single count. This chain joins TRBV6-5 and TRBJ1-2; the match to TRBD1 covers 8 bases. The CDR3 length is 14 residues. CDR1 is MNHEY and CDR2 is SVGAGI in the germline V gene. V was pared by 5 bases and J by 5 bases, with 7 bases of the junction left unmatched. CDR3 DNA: TGTGCCAGCAGTCGCAGGGGGCGGGTGTATGGCTACACCTTC. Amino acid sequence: CASSRRGRVYGYTF.

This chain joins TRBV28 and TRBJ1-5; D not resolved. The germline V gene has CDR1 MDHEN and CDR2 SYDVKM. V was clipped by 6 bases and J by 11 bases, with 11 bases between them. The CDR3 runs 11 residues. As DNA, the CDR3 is TGTGCCAGCAGCCACCTCGGGACCCAGCATTTT. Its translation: CASSHLGTQHF.

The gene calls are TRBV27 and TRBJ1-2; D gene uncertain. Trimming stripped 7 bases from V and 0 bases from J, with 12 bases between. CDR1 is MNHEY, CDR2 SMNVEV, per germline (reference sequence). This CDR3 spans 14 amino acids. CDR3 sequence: CASTPRPSNYGYTF. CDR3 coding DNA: TGTGCCAGCACCCCCAGGCCCTCTAACTATGGCTACACCTTC.

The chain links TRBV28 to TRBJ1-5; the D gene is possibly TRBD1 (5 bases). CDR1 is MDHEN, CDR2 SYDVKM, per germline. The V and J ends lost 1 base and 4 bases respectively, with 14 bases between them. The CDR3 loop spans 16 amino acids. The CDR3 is CASSLFTGVGNQPQHF. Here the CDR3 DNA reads TGTGCCAGCAGTTTATTCACGGGGGTAGGAAATCAGCCCCAGCATTTT.

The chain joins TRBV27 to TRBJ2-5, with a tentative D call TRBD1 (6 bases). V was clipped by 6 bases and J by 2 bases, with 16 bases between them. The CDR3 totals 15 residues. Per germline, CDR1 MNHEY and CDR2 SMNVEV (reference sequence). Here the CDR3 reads CASSRNRARQETQYF. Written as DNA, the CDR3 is TGTGCCAGCAGCCGCAACAGGGCTAGACAAGAGACCCAGTACTTC.

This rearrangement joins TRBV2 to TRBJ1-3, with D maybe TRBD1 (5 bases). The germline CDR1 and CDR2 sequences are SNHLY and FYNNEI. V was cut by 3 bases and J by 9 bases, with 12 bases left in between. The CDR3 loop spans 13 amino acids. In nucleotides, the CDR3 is TGTGCCAGCAGTGATACCTGGAGGGGCACCATATATTTT. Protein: CASSDTWRGTIYF.

The CDR3 reads CASSLVGSNQPQHF. The CDR3 coding sequence is TGCGCCAGCAGCTTAGTGGGTAGCAATCAGCCCCAGCATTTT. The rearrangement links TRBV5-1 to TRBJ1-5; the D is unclear. Germline CDR1 is SGHRS and CDR2 is YFSETQ. This CDR3 has 14 amino acids. V dropped 2 bases and J dropped 0 bases, with 6 bases sitting between them. Using reference TRBV5-1 and TRBJ1-5 for the parts outside the CDR3, the full variable domain is KAGVTQTPRYLIKTRGQQVTLSCSPISGHRSVSWYQQTPGQGLQFLFEYFSETQRNKGNFPGRFSGRQFSNSRSEMNVSTLELGDSALYLCASSLVGSNQPQHFGDGTRLSIL.

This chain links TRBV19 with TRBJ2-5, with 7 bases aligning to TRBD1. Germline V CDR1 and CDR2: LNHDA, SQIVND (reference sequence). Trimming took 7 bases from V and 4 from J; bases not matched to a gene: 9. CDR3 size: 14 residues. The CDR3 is CASMGTVRGETQYF. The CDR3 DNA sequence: TGTGCCAGTATGGGGACAGTTAGAGGAGAGACCCAGTACTTC.

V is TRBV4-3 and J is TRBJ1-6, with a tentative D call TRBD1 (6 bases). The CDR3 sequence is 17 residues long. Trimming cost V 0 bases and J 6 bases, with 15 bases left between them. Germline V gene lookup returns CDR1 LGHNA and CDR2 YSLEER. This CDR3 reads CASSQDIPGRGNSPLHF. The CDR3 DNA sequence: TGCGCCAGCAGCCAAGATATCCCCGGCAGGGGTAATTCACCCCTCCACTTT.

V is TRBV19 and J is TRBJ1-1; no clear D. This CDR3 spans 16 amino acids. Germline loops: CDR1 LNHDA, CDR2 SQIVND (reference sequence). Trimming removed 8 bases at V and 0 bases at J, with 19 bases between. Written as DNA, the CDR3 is TGTGCCAGTTCCACATATAGGGTCCTGATGAACACTGAAGCTTTCTTT. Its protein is CASSTYRVLMNTEAFF. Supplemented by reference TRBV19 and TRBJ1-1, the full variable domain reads DGGITQSPKYLFRKEGQNVTLSCEQNLNHDAMYWYRQDPGQGLRLIYYSQIVNDFQKGDIAEGYSVSREKKESFPLTVTSAQKNPTAFYLCASSTYRVLMNTEAFFGQGTRLTVV.

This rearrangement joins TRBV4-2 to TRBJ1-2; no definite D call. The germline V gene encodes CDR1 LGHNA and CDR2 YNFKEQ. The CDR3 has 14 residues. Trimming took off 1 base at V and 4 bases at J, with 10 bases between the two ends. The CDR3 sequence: CASSQVIGSYGYTF. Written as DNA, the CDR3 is TGTGCCAGCAGCCAAGTAATAGGGAGCTATGGCTACACCTTC.

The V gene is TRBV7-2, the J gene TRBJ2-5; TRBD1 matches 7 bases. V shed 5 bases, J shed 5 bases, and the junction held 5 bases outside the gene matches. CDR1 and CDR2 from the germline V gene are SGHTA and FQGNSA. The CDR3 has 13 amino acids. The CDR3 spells CASSVTGLETQYF. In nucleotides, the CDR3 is TGTGCCAGCAGCGTGACAGGGTTGGAGACCCAGTACTTC.

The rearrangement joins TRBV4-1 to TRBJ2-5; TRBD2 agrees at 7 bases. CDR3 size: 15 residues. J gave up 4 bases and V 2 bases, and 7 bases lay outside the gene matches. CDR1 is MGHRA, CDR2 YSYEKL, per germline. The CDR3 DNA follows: TGCGCCAGCAGCCAACAAATAGGGAGGGGAGAGACCCAGTACTTC. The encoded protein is CASSQQIGRGETQYF.

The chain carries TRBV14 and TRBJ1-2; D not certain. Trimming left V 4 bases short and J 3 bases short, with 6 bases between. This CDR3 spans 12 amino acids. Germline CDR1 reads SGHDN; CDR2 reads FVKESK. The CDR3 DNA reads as TGTGCCAGCAGCCTGGGAGACTATGGCTACACCTTC. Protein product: CASSLGDYGYTF.

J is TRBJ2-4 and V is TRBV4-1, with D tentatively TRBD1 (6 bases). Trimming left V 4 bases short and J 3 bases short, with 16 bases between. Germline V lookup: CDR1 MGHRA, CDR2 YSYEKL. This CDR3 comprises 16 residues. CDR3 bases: TGCGCCAGCAGCCTAAGGCGGACAGCGGACAAAAACATTCAGTACTTC. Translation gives CASSLRRTADKNIQYF.

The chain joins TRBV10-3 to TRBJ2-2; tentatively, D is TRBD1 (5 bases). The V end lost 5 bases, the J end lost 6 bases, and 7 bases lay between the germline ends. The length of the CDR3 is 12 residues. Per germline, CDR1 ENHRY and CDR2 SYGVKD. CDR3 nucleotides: TGTGCCATCAGTCAGGGTGCCGGGGAGCTGTTTTTT. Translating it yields CAISQGAGELFF.

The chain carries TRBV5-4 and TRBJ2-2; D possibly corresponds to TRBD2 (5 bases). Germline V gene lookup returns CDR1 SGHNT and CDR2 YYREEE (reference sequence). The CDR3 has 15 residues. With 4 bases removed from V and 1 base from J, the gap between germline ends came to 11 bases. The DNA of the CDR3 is TGTGCCAGCAGCGCCGGACTCCAGAACACCGGGGAGCTGTTTTTT. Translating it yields CASSAGLQNTGELFF.

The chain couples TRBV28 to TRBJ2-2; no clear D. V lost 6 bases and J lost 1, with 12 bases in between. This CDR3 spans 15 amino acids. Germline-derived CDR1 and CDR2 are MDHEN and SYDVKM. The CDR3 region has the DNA TGTGCCAGCAGGACCGCGCTAGGGAACACCGGGGAGCTGTTTTTT. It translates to CASRTALGNTGELFF.

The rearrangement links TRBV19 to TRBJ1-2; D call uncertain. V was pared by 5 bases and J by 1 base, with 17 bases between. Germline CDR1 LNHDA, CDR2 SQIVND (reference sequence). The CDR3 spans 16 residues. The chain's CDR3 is CASSERHQRNNYGYTF. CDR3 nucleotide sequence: TGTGCCAGTAGTGAAAGACATCAGCGAAATAACTATGGCTACACCTTC.